These 30 T cell receptor beta chains were all obtained from the same sample, sequenced in a study of T cell repertoires in cytomegalovirus infection. Their antigens remain unidentified. TCRdb used MiXCR to reprocess the reads, holding one entry per CDR3 protein. The sample has about 920,000 distinct CDR3 sequences, about a third seen once. Sample: cultured CD8+ T cells from PBMCs, taken from culture after CMV antigen stimulation. Receptor source: a human donor in good health (CMV status not recorded). Some clones in this sample may be carry-over from other donors' samples.

The CDR3: CASSRGTGVSRQETQYF. CDR3 DNA: TGCGCCAGCAGCCGAGGCACTGGAGTGTCCCGACAAGAGACCCAGTACTTC. The J gene is TRBJ2-5, the V gene TRBV4-1; D is uncertain. Between the trimmed V and J ends, which lost 4 bases and 2 bases, there was a span of 20 bases. This CDR3 contains 17 residues. Germline assignment: CDR1 MGHRA and CDR2 YSYEKL.

The CDR3 loop is CAISATGQGGLPYEQYF. As DNA, the CDR3 is TGTGCCATCAGCGCCACTGGACAGGGCGGGTTACCCTACGAGCAGTACTTC. J is TRBJ2-7 and V is TRBV10-3; 8 bases map to TRBD1. J was trimmed by 2 bases and V by 6 bases; bases with no gene match: 15. Looked up from germline, CDR1 is ENHRY and CDR2 is SYGVKD. The CDR3 runs to 17 residues.

At least ten counts were recorded for this clonotype. The genes are TRBV7-9 and TRBJ2-6; 8 bases align to TRBD1. The V gene's germline CDR1 is SEHNR and CDR2 FQNEAQ (reference sequence). With V trimmed by 1 base and J by 8 bases, 1 base remained unmatched. The CDR3 contains 14 residues. The CDR3 DNA sequence: TGTGCCAGCAGCTTAGGGGACAGGCCCAACGTCCTGACTTTC. Its protein is CASSLGDRPNVLTF.

Many counts were recorded for this clonotype. V gene TRBV4-3 combines with J gene TRBJ2-3; TRBD2 might be the D (7 bases). V was clipped by 1 base and J by 3 bases, with 26 bases between them. CDR1 is LGHNA and CDR2 is YSLEER in the germline V gene. This CDR3 spans 20 amino acids. CDR3 amino acids: CASSQASRGPEGGVTDTQYF. In DNA, the CDR3 is TGCGCCAGCAGCCAAGCCTCCCGGGGGCCCGAGGGGGGGGTAACAGATACGCAGTATTTT.

The chain combines TRBV24-1 with TRBJ2-1, with D perhaps being TRBD1 or TRBD2 (5 bases each). The ends were cut back, 6 bases at V and 6 bases at J, with 11 bases in the middle. This CDR3 region has 13 residues. Germline V gives CDR1 KGHDR, CDR2 SFDVKD. The CDR3 DNA reads TGTGCCACCAGTACAGCCGGGGCCAATGAGCAGTTCTTC. Translating gives CATSTAGANEQFF.

This clonotype was counted a few times. The rearrangement joins TRBV20-1 to TRBJ2-3; 8 bases fit TRBD2. CDR3 length equals 19 residues. Germline-derived CDR1 and CDR2 are DFQATT and SNEGSKA (reference sequence). The ends lost 2 bases at V and 2 bases at J; junction bases unmatched: 18. The CDR3 nucleotides read TGCAGTGCTAGATCGGGAGTAGCGGGGTATAGTGCCATCACAGATACGCAGTATTTT. It is translated as CSARSGVAGYSAITDTQYF.

This clonotype was recorded many times. The chain links TRBV7-6 to TRBJ1-5; D unresolved. The CDR3 has 17 amino acids. Germline V gene lookup returns CDR1 SGHVS and CDR2 FNYEAQ. Trimming stripped 5 bases from V and 1 base from J, with 18 bases between. CDR3 in amino acids: CASSPRLGGTSNQPQHF. Here the CDR3 DNA reads TGTGCCAGCAGCCCCCGACTGGGAGGCACGAGCAATCAGCCCCAGCATTTT.

The V and J genes are TRBV15 and TRBJ1-2, with no clear D. The germline gives CDR1 LNHNV, CDR2 YYDKDF (reference sequence). Trimming shortened V by 0 bases and J by 3 bases, and 14 bases separated the two germline ends. The CDR3 sequence is 16 residues long. The CDR3 sequence is CATSREGREWDYGYTF. CDR3 coding DNA: TGTGCCACCAGCAGAGAGGGAAGGGAGTGGGACTATGGCTACACCTTC.

The genes are TRBV7-9 and TRBJ1-4; the D gene is possibly TRBD1 (5 bases). Trimming took off 1 base at V and 8 bases at J, with 17 bases between the two ends. CDR1 and CDR2 from the germline V gene are SEHNR and FQNEAQ (reference sequence). This CDR3 comprises 16 residues. The CDR3 DNA reads as TGTGCCAGCAGCTTAGTGCGGGGCTCCAGAGGGGAAAAACTGTTTTTT. This sequence encodes CASSLVRGSRGEKLFF.

In regard to this clonotype: Possible read error: a much larger clone is one base away. The rearrangement links TRBV7-6 to TRBJ2-3; the D is unclear. The ends were cut back, 4 bases at V and 6 bases at J, with 11 bases in the middle. The CDR3 sequence is 13 residues long. The germline V gene has CDR1 SGHVS and CDR2 FNYEAQ. CDR3 bases: TGTGCCAGCAGCTCTGACAATGTGGATACGCAGTATTTT. Its protein is CASSSDNVDTQYF.

This clonotype showed up just a few times. This chain links TRBV27 with TRBJ2-5; no clear D gene. Per the germline V gene, CDR1 is MNHEY and CDR2 is SMNVEV (reference sequence). The CDR3 covers 12 residues. V dropped 8 bases and J dropped 0 bases, with 7 bases sitting between them. CDR3: CASGSYQETQYF. Written as DNA, the CDR3 is TGTGCCAGCGGAAGCTACCAAGAGACCCAGTACTTC.

As concerns this clonotype: The junction and the germline gene differ at one end; a read error may be behind it. This chain links TRBV12-3 or TRBV12-4 with TRBJ2-1; unclear D gene. The CDR3 sequence is 14 residues long. CDR3 nucleotide sequence: TGTGCCTGCAGTTTAGGGCCTTCCTACAATGAGCAGTTCTTC. Encoded protein: CACSLGPSYNEQFF.

The chain carries TRBV19 and TRBJ1-1, with D possibly being TRBD1 (5 bases). The CDR3 sequence is 14 residues long. CDR1 and CDR2 from the germline V gene are LNHDA and SQIVND (reference sequence). V was cut by 7 bases and J by 2 bases, with 14 bases left in between. The CDR3 DNA reads TGTGCCAGTACCCCCTGGGGGGTTAACACTGAAGCTTTCTTT. Translation: CASTPWGVNTEAFF.

This clonotype was observed a handful of times. J is TRBJ2-7 and V is TRBV29-1, with D perhaps matching TRBD2 (5 bases). Germline CDR1 reads SQVTM; CDR2 reads ANQGSEA. V shed 6 bases and J shed 6 bases, with 12 bases lying between them. The CDR3 contains 11 residues. In DNA, the CDR3 is TGCAGCGTCACAGAGGGTGGCGAGCAGTACGTC. Amino acids: CSVTEGGEQYV.

Only a few counts were recorded for this clonotype. The CDR3 bases are TGTGCCAGCAGCGTCAGGGGGCGGAATGAAAAACTGTTTTTT. As protein: CASSVRGRNEKLFF. This chain connects TRBV13 to TRBJ1-4, with 8 bases matching TRBD1. This CDR3 has 14 amino acids. V dropped 5 bases and J dropped 5; count of bases not matched to a gene: 4. The germline V gene encodes CDR1 PRHDT and CDR2 FYEKMQ (reference sequence). The entire variable domain, with the rest obtained from reference TRBV13 and TRBJ1-4, is as follows: AAGVIQSPRHLIKEKRETATLKCYPIPRHDTVYWYQQGPGQDPQFLISFYEKMQSDKGSIPDRFSAQQFSDYHSELNMSSLELGDSALYFCASSVRGRNEKLFFGSGTQLSVL.

In this sample, this clonotype turned up a few times. J is TRBJ2-6 and V is TRBV7-9; TRBD1 matches at 11 bases. J lost 0 bases, V lost 6 bases, and 4 bases had no gene match. Germline lookup yields CDR1 SEHNR and CDR2 FQNEAQ (reference sequence). The CDR3 length is 17 residues. In nucleotides, the CDR3 is TGTGCCAGCAGAACGGGACAGGGGGACTCTGGGGCCAACGTCCTGACTTTC. Residues: CASRTGQGDSGANVLTF.

This chain uses TRBV7-3 with TRBJ2-5, with TRBD2 as a possible D gene (7 bases). CDR1 SGHTA and CDR2 FQGTGA come from the germline V gene. The CDR3 is 16 residues long. V was shortened by 3 bases and J by 2 bases, with 16 bases between the two germline ends. CDR3 DNA: TGTGCCAGCAGCTTTGATGGGGGGGCTCTTCAAGAGACCCAGTACTTC. It translates to CASSFDGGALQETQYF. The full variable domain, in which reference TRBV7-3 and TRBJ2-5 provide the parts outside the CDR3, is GAGVSQTPSNKVTEKGKYVELRCDPISGHTALYWYRQSLGQGPEFLIYFQGTGAADDSGLPNDRFFAVRPEGSVSTLKIQRTERGDSAVYLCASSFDGGALQETQYFGPGTRLLVL.

V and J are TRBV20-1 and TRBJ1-5; possible D gene TRBD1, 5 bases. Germline V gene data show CDR1 as DFQATT and CDR2 as SNEGSKA (reference sequence). This CDR3 spans 16 amino acids. The V gene lost 3 bases and the J gene lost 2 bases, with 17 bases spanning the gap. CDR3 residues: CSARIREGLGNQPQHF. In DNA form, the CDR3 reads TGCAGTGCTAGGATCAGGGAAGGGTTAGGCAATCAGCCCCAGCATTTT.

The CDR3 bases are TGTGCCAGTAGTCGCGGGCCGGTGAATGAGCAGTTCTTC. This gives the protein CASSRGPVNEQFF. This rearrangement joins TRBV19 to TRBJ2-1; D may be TRBD2 (5 bases). Per germline, CDR1 LNHDA and CDR2 SQIVND (reference sequence). This CDR3 has 13 amino acids. Trimming left V 5 bases short and J 7 bases short, with 12 bases between. Together with reference TRBV19 and TRBJ2-1, the CDR3 gives the full variable domain: DGGITQSPKYLFRKEGQNVTLSCEQNLNHDAMYWYRQDPGQGLRLIYYSQIVNDFQKGDIAEGYSVSREKKESFPLTVTSAQKNPTAFYLCASSRGPVNEQFFGPGTRLTVL.

This clonotype was picked up many times. The chain combines TRBV6-6 with TRBJ2-3, with D perhaps matching TRBD2 (6 bases). Germline V lookup: CDR1 MNHNY, CDR2 SVGAGI (reference sequence). Deletions cut 2 bases from V and 0 bases from J, with 9 bases between. The CDR3 totals 15 residues. This CDR3 reads CASSYTGTSTDTQYF. The CDR3 DNA is TGTGCCAGCAGTTACACGGGGACTAGCACAGATACGCAGTATTTT.

This clonotype was picked up a small number of times. This rearrangement joins TRBV6-5 to TRBJ1-1; perhaps TRBD1 as D (5 bases). CDR1 is MNHEY, CDR2 SVGAGI, per germline. The CDR3 runs 12 residues. The V gene lost 10 bases and the J gene lost 3 bases, with 12 bases spanning the gap. Written as DNA, the CDR3 is TGTGCCACCCAGGGCGGGTACACTGAAGCTTTCTTT. This codes for CATQGGYTEAFF.

The rearrangement uses TRBV5-4 and TRBJ1-1; maybe TRBD1 (6 bases). V lost 3 bases and J lost 6, with 12 bases in between. The CDR3 runs 13 residues. CDR1 is SGHNT, CDR2 YYREEE, per germline (reference sequence). The CDR3 here is CASSWTGGPEAFF. The CDR3 nucleotides are TGTGCCAGCAGCTGGACCGGGGGCCCTGAAGCTTTCTTT.

The chain links TRBV6-2 or TRBV6-3 to TRBJ2-1; D is unresolved. The V gene lost 4 bases and the J gene lost 5 bases, with 12 bases spanning the gap. Germline values: CDR1 MNHEY, CDR2 SVGEGT. The CDR3 consists of 14 residues. CDR3 coding DNA: TGTGCCAGCAGTTTAAGACGTCTAGACAATGAGCAGTTCTTC. Residues: CASSLRRLDNEQFF.

The chain is built from TRBV6-1 and TRBJ2-1, with 8 positions matching TRBD2. This CDR3 contains 17 residues. V dropped 7 bases and J dropped 4; count of bases not matched to a gene: 15. Per germline, CDR1 MNHNS and CDR2 SASEGT. The CDR3 is CASTPHGGAEVYNEQFF. CDR3 nucleotides: TGTGCCAGCACCCCCCACGGGGGGGCGGAGGTATACAATGAGCAGTTCTTC.

The rearrangement links TRBV6-6 to TRBJ2-2, with D maybe TRBD1 (6 bases). The CDR3 sequence is 17 residues long. Germline CDR1 and CDR2: MNHNY and SVGAGI (reference sequence). V was cut by 6 bases and J by 3 bases, with 20 bases left in between. CDR3 DNA sequence: TGTGCCAGCAGCGGACAGATTGAGTTTTTGGACACCGGGGAGCTGTTTTTT. Amino acid sequence: CASSGQIEFLDTGELFF.

This clonotype was seen more than once but under ten times. V is TRBV9 and J is TRBJ2-5; perhaps TRBD2 as D (5 bases). CDR3 length equals 12 residues. Germline V gene lookup returns CDR1 SGDLS and CDR2 YYNGEE. The V gene lost 5 bases and the J gene lost 3 bases, with 8 bases spanning the gap. CDR3 sequence: CASSPGKETQYF. Written as DNA, the CDR3 is TGTGCCAGCAGTCCGGGAAAAGAGACCCAGTACTTC.

This clonotype appeared a few times. The J gene is TRBJ2-7, the V gene TRBV7-8, with no clear D. CDR1 is SGHVS, CDR2 FQNEAQ, per germline. This CDR3 spans 12 amino acids. V lost 2 bases, J lost 3 bases, and 5 bases lay in between. The CDR3 nucleotides are TGTGCCAGCAGCTTAAAGTACTACGAGCAGTACGTC. Translated, it gives CASSLKYYEQYV.

In DNA form, the CDR3 reads TGTGCCACCAGTTCTACAGAACTCACAGATACGCAGTATTTT. This sequence encodes CATSSTELTDTQYF. This chain links TRBV15 with TRBJ2-3; D is undetermined. V lost 6 bases and J 2 bases, leaving 12 bases between the germline ends. Germline V gene lookup returns CDR1 LNHNV and CDR2 YYDKDF (reference sequence). This CDR3 is 14 amino acids long.

The table lists this clonotype with a count of one. The rearrangement joins TRBV10-3 to TRBJ1-1; D is uncertain. There are 11 residues in the CDR3. The germline V and J ends were trimmed by 4 bases and 5 bases, with 5 bases remaining between them. Germline V gene sequence: CDR1 ENHRY, CDR2 SYGVKD. CDR3 DNA sequence: TGTGCCATCAGTGCCGGGACTGAAGCTTTCTTT. The encoded protein is CAISAGTEAFF.

This clonotype came up many times. The V and J genes are TRBV12-3 or TRBV12-4 and TRBJ1-2, with unresolved D. This CDR3 contains 15 residues. V lost 1 base and J lost 2, with 11 bases in between. DNA of the CDR3: TGTGCCAGCAGTTTAGATTGGGCCCTAAACTATGGCTACACCTTC. Its protein product is CASSLDWALNYGYTF.